Below are 32 T cell receptor beta chains sequenced from a single sample in a study of early stage breast cancer tumors. Measured with immunoSEQ multiplex PCR; TCRdb has only the in-frame clones, and not every one. Altogether some 41,000 clones are present, around 70% being singletons, with the ten largest covering more than 5.5%. The sample consisted of blood. The origin of the receptors is a person aged 50-59 years with breast cancer.

This clone was found many times. The gene calls are TRBV19 and TRBJ1-1; D may be TRBD1 (5 bases). Trimming pared 8 bases from V and 5 bases from J, leaving 9 bases between. Germline V gene data show CDR1 as LNHDA and CDR2 as SQIVND (reference sequence). The CDR3 covers 11 residues. The CDR3 region is CASLRETEAFF. CDR3 nucleotides: TGTGCCAGTCTCAGGGAAACTGAAGCTTTCTTT.

This sequence joins TRBV7-9 and TRBJ2-3; the D gene is possibly TRBD2 (6 bases). The CDR3 length is 16 residues. The V and J ends lost 5 bases and 6 bases respectively, with 21 bases between them. The V gene's germline CDR1 is SEHNR and CDR2 FQNEAQ (reference sequence). CDR3 coding DNA: TGTGCCAGCAGCGCCTGGGGGGAGGCGGTGGGCGATACGCAGTATTTT. It translates to CASSAWGEAVGDTQYF. Supplemented by reference TRBV7-9 and TRBJ2-3, the full variable domain reads DTGVSQNPRHKITKRGQNVTFRCDPISEHNRLYWYRQTLGQGPEFLTYFQNEAQLEKSRLLSDRFSAERPKGSFSTLEIQRTEQGDSAMYLCASSAWGEAVGDTQYFGPGTRLTVL.

This rearrangement joins TRBV19 to TRBJ1-1, with TRBD1 matching 9 bases. The CDR3 consists of 14 residues. Looked up from germline, CDR1 is LNHDA and CDR2 is SQIVND (reference sequence). V was clipped by 3 bases and J by 4 bases; unmatched bases: 3. The CDR3 bases are TGTGCCAGTAGTATGAGGACAGGGGTCACTGAAGCTTTCTTT. The encoded protein is CASSMRTGVTEAFF.

The chain joins TRBV5-4 to TRBJ2-6; D is perhaps TRBD1 (5 bases). Germline CDR1 SGHNT, CDR2 YYREEE (reference sequence). CDR3 size: 14 residues. V gave up 7 bases and J gave up 4 bases, with 12 bases separating them. The CDR3 DNA reads TGTGCCAGCTCCAGGGAACACGGGGCCAACGTCCTGACTTTC. As protein: CASSREHGANVLTF. The full variable domain, with the rest looked up from reference TRBV5-4 and TRBJ2-6, is ETGVTQSPTHLIKTRGQQVTLRCSSQSGHNTVSWYQQALGQGPQFIFQYYREEENGRGNFPPRFSGLQFPNYSSELNVNALELDDSALYLCASSREHGANVLTFGAGSRLTVL.

This clone appeared once. In DNA, the CDR3 is TGTGCCAGCAGGGAGACACAGGGAGCTTCCTATGGCTACACCTTC. Protein sequence: CASRETQGASYGYTF. This chain links TRBV5-4 with TRBJ1-2; D is perhaps TRBD1 (6 bases). From germline, CDR1 is SGHNT and CDR2 YYREEE (reference sequence). Trimming cost V 5 bases and J 4 bases, with 18 bases left between them. The CDR3 sequence is 15 residues long.

This clone appeared a few times. The V call is TRBV2, the J call TRBJ1-2; TRBD1 is a possible D gene (6 bases). Deletions cut 6 bases from V and 2 bases from J, with 10 bases between. The CDR3 extends over 13 amino acids. The germline V gene encodes CDR1 SNHLY and CDR2 FYNNEI. The CDR3 DNA is TGTGCCAGCAGCGGGGACATAAACTATGGCTACACCTTC. Its translation is CASSGDINYGYTF.

This chain uses TRBV19 with TRBJ2-3; the match to TRBD2 covers 10 bases. J gave up 5 bases and V 5 bases, and 7 bases lay outside the gene matches. The V gene's germline CDR1 is LNHDA and CDR2 SQIVND (reference sequence). The CDR3 has 15 amino acids. Here the CDR3 DNA reads TGTGCCAGTAGTTTGCCGGGACTAGCGATAGATACGCAGTATTTT. Translated: CASSLPGLAIDTQYF.

The chain recombines TRBV7-2 with TRBJ2-7; TRBD2 aligns across 7 bases. Germline values: CDR1 SGHTA, CDR2 FQGNSA. The CDR3 length is 14 residues. V gave up 5 bases and J gave up 2 bases; unmatched junction bases: 6. In DNA, the CDR3 is TGTGCCAGCAGCCAAGCGGGGAGTACCTACGAGCAGTACTTC. Protein: CASSQAGSTYEQYF.

This chain connects TRBV7-9 to TRBJ2-5, with TRBD1 as a possible D gene (5 bases). CDR3 size: 13 residues. V was pared by 5 bases and J by 5 bases, with 12 bases between. Germline values: CDR1 SEHNR, CDR2 FQNEAQ (reference sequence). The CDR3 loop reads CASSQMGRETQYF. The CDR3 DNA is TGTGCCAGCAGCCAAATGGGGCGGGAGACCCAGTACTTC.

The chain links TRBV11-1 to TRBJ2-1; D call uncertain. Germline V gene sequence: CDR1 SGHAT, CDR2 FQDESV (reference sequence). The CDR3 length is 14 residues. V gave up 1 base and J gave up 0 bases, with 4 bases separating them. The CDR3 DNA reads as TGTGCCAGCAGCTTAGGACACTCCTACAATGAGCAGTTCTTC. Amino acid sequence: CASSLGHSYNEQFF.

This clone occurred a few times. The rearrangement joins TRBV10-2 to TRBJ2-7; D possibly corresponds to TRBD2 (5 bases). Trimming removed 5 bases from V and 7 bases from J, with 15 bases in between. Germline-derived CDR1 and CDR2 are WSHSY and SAAADI. This CDR3 has 13 residues. The CDR3 reads CASSPIRTGEQYV. The CDR3 coding sequence is TGCGCCAGCAGTCCCATCCGGACTGGTGAGCAGTACGTC.

This clone turned up a few times. The V call is TRBV5-4, the J call TRBJ2-7; a weak D match, TRBD2 (6 bases). Trimming took off 4 bases at V and 0 bases at J, with 11 bases between the two ends. Germline lookup yields CDR1 SGHNT and CDR2 YYREEE (reference sequence). This CDR3 spans 14 amino acids. The CDR3 is CASSRSSDSYEQYF. The CDR3 bases are TGTGCCAGCAGCCGCTCTAGCGACTCCTACGAGCAGTACTTC.

This chain uses TRBV30 with TRBJ1-3; 11 bases are a match to TRBD1. V was pared by 4 bases and J by 8 bases, with 7 bases of the junction left unmatched. Per germline, CDR1 GTSNPN and CDR2 SVGIG (reference sequence). This CDR3 has 14 amino acids. The CDR3 DNA is TGTGCCTGGACCGGGACAGGGGGGGAATACACCATATATTTT. Protein sequence: CAWTGTGGEYTIYF.

The table lists this clone with a few counts. V is TRBV7-2 and J is TRBJ1-4, with D uncertain. CDR1 and CDR2 from the germline V gene are SGHTA and FQGNSA. The V end was cut by 2 bases, the J end by 7 bases, with 14 bases between. The CDR3 length is 15 residues. Here the CDR3 reads CASSLSSGFSEKLFF. Here the CDR3 DNA reads TGTGCCAGCAGCTTATCGTCGGGATTTAGTGAAAAACTGTTTTTT.

The CDR3: CASSASTGVGEKLFF. The CDR3 DNA is TGTGCCAGCAGTGCCTCCACAGGGGTGGGTGAAAAACTGTTTTTT. The gene calls are TRBV6-1 and TRBJ1-4; 7 bases map to TRBD1. Germline CDR1 and CDR2: MNHNS and SASEGT. V trimming: 4 bases; J trimming: 7 bases; junction bases outside the gene matches: 9. The CDR3 has 15 residues.

To note about this clone: The junction differs from germline at one of its ends, possibly a read error. The chain employs TRBV5-1 and TRBJ2-7; tentative D call: TRBD1 (6 bases). There are 12 residues in the CDR3. Germline CDR1 is SGHRS and CDR2 is YFSETQ. CDR3 protein: CAGQQGSREQYF. CDR3 sequence (DNA): TGTGCCGGACAACAGGGCTCGAGGGAGCAGTACTTC.

The chain uses TRBV6-1 and TRBJ2-5, with D possibly matching TRBD2 (6 bases). CDR3 size: 14 residues. The V end lost 6 bases, the J end lost 5 bases, and 16 bases lay between the germline ends. Germline CDR1 reads MNHNS; CDR2 reads SASEGT. The CDR3: CASREGPGAETQYF. CDR3 in DNA: TGTGCCAGCAGGGAGGGACCTGGGGCGGAGACCCAGTACTTC.

The genes are TRBV5-1 and TRBJ2-2; 7 nucleotides align to TRBD2. The CDR3 sequence is 16 residues long. Germline V gene data show CDR1 as SGHRS and CDR2 as YFSETQ. The ends lost 0 bases at V and 3 bases at J; junction bases unmatched: 5. The CDR3 DNA follows: TGCGCCAGCAGCTTGGGAGCGGGAACGGACACCGGGGAGCTGTTTTTT. This encodes CASSLGAGTDTGELFF.

This CDR3 is CASSLGQAISSNYGYTF. The CDR3 DNA sequence: TGTGCCAGTAGCCTCGGACAGGCAATTAGTAGTAACTATGGCTACACCTTC. This chain links TRBV19 with TRBJ1-2; 7 bases match TRBD1. The germline gives CDR1 LNHDA, CDR2 SQIVND (reference sequence). The CDR3 is 17 residues long. The J segment lost 1 base and the V segment lost 6 bases, leaving 14 bases of the junction unmatched.

In its sample, this clone was seen a few times. The J gene is TRBJ2-7, the V gene TRBV11-2; D unclear. The V end was cut by 3 bases, the J end by 3 bases, with 9 bases between. Germline V gene data show CDR1 as SGHAT and CDR2 as FQNNGV. This CDR3 is built from 13 residues. CDR3 DNA: TGTGCCAGCAGCTTCACACCATACTACGAGCAGTACGTC. It translates to CASSFTPYYEQYV.

The chain employs TRBV15 and TRBJ2-5; tentative D call: TRBD1 (5 bases). Germline values: CDR1 LNHNV, CDR2 YYDKDF (reference sequence). V was shortened by 0 bases and J by 6 bases, with 14 bases between the two germline ends. The CDR3 loop spans 15 amino acids. The chain's CDR3 is CATSRDAAGRQTQYF. DNA for the CDR3: TGTGCCACCAGCAGAGATGCGGCAGGGCGGCAGACCCAGTACTTC.

The chain employs TRBV30 and TRBJ2-7, with 10 bases identical to TRBD2. The J segment lost 2 bases and the V segment lost 2 bases, leaving 15 bases of the junction unmatched. CDR3 length: 18 amino acids. Germline V lookup: CDR1 GTSNPN, CDR2 SVGIG (reference sequence). CDR3 DNA: TGTGCCTGGAGTCCCGCGGGGCTACTAGCGGGGCAGGCCTACGAGCAGTACTTC. It is translated as CAWSPAGLLAGQAYEQYF.

The chain couples TRBV29-1 to TRBJ1-3, with 8 bases identical to TRBD1. The CDR3 totals 15 residues. From germline, CDR1 is SQVTM and CDR2 ANQGSEA. The trim removed 7 bases at V and 3 bases at J, leaving 11 bases unmatched. CDR3 region: CSARTGSNLGNTIYF. CDR3 sequence (DNA): TGCAGCGCCAGGACAGGGTCTAACCTTGGAAACACCATATATTTT.

This rearrangement joins TRBV23-1 to TRBJ1-1, with a weak D call TRBD1 (6 bases). TRBV23-1 is noted as an ORF with a role that remains uncertain. The CDR3 is 12 residues long. V dropped 7 bases and J dropped 8 bases, with 14 bases sitting between them. CDR3 coding DNA: TGCGCCAGCACCTTCGAGGGGACAGAAGCTTTCTTT. Translated, it gives CASTFEGTEAFF.

This chain joins TRBV30 and TRBJ2-5; TRBD1 matches at 9 bases. The CDR3 loop spans 16 amino acids. The trim removed 0 bases at V and 5 bases at J, leaving 10 bases unmatched. Germline V gives CDR1 GTSNPN, CDR2 SVGIG (reference sequence). In DNA form, the CDR3 reads TGTGCCTGGAGTGTACTCACGACAGGGGGTACGGAGACCCAGTACTTC. This translates into CAWSVLTTGGTETQYF.

This clone has only a few counts. V is TRBV4-3 and J is TRBJ2-5; 9 bases map to TRBD2. Trimming took 1 base from V and 1 from J; bases not matched to a gene: 7. In germline, CDR1 is LGHNA, CDR2 YSLEER. The CDR3 loop spans 17 amino acids. The CDR3 nucleotides read TGCGCCAGCAGCCAAGGGACCGCTAGCGGGATCCAAGAGACCCAGTACTTC. This sequence encodes CASSQGTASGIQETQYF.

DNA of the CDR3: TGCGCCAGCAGCCAAGTGACTAGCGGGAGTGCCGGGGAGCTGTTTTTT. It is translated as CASSQVTSGSAGELFF. The V call is TRBV4-1, the J call TRBJ2-2, with 12 bases matching TRBD2. With 1 base clipped from V and 6 bases from J, the junction kept 3 bases outside the gene matches. The germline V gene encodes CDR1 MGHRA and CDR2 YSYEKL. The CDR3 contains 16 residues.

The chain combines TRBV6-6 with TRBJ1-4, with D perhaps matching TRBD1 (5 bases). V was pared by 6 bases and J by 5 bases, with 13 bases between. The CDR3 runs to 14 residues. Germline CDR1 and CDR2: MNHNY and SVGAGI (reference sequence). This CDR3 reads CASSYGHINEKLFF. CDR3 sequence (DNA): TGTGCCAGCAGCTACGGACACATAAATGAAAAACTGTTTTTT.

This clone came up a few times. V gene TRBV4-3 combines with J gene TRBJ1-5; D call uncertain. The V end was cut by 0 bases, the J end by 3 bases, with 12 bases between. This CDR3 comprises 16 residues. CDR1 is LGHNA and CDR2 is YSLEER in the germline V gene. The CDR3 is CASSQDIQVYNQPQHF. The CDR3 DNA sequence: TGCGCCAGCAGCCAAGATATCCAGGTCTACAATCAGCCCCAGCATTTT.

This clone has just a few counts. The chain is built from TRBV20-1 and TRBJ2-3, with D possibly TRBD2 on 5 matching bases. Germline values: CDR1 DFQATT, CDR2 SNEGSKA (reference sequence). The CDR3 sequence is 11 residues long. Trimming cost V 4 bases and J 5 bases, with 7 bases left between them. The CDR3 DNA reads as TGCAGTGCTACGAGCGGAGATACGCAGTATTTT. Amino acids: CSATSGDTQYF.

The J gene is TRBJ2-7, the V gene TRBV7-2, with 7 positions matching TRBD2. The V and J ends lost 3 bases and 3 bases, in that order; junction bases with no gene match: 2. The CDR3 sequence is 13 residues long. The germline CDR1 and CDR2 sequences are SGHTA and FQGNSA. The DNA of the CDR3 is TGTGCCAGCAGCTTCGGCGGGGGCTACGAGCAGTACTTC. Protein: CASSFGGGYEQYF.

The chain employs TRBV5-4 and TRBJ2-6, with D unclear. CDR1 is SGHNT, CDR2 YYREEE, per germline (reference sequence). Trimming stripped 3 bases from V and 0 bases from J, with 7 bases between. CDR3 length: 15 residues. The CDR3, as DNA: TGTGCCAGCAGCTCCTCCTCCTCTGGGGCCAACGTCCTGACTTTC. Translation gives CASSSSSSGANVLTF.